This entry features one T cell receptor (beta chain) sequence. The sample belongs to a study of blood T cell repertoires in COVID-19. Study-level information: COVID-19 samples collected from the United States, Italy and Spain covered acute and convalescent phases. Sample material is recorded as cDNA or gDNA derived from T cells, B-cell-depleted T cells, or PBMCs.

Original processing notes: Estimates of nucleated cell counts were drawn from the amplification of reference gene primers. Only in-frame clones appear in the TCRdb table, and some are missing; sequencing was by immunoSEQ multiplex PCR. The V and J calls and clone size are taken from that table; D and trimming were inferred from the DNA. This sample carries some 80,000 clones, around 84% of them seen once, and the ten largest clones take approximately 8.1%. V was cut by 6 bases and J by 1 base, with 16 bases left in between. This CDR3 is built from 16 residues. Germline V gene lookup returns CDR1 SNHLY and CDR2 FYNNEI.

The V gene is TRBV2, the J gene TRBJ1-5, with D perhaps TRBD1 (5 bases). The specimen was peripheral blood. The TCR was taken from an elderly man with active or convalescent COVID-19. The CDR3 coding sequence is TGTGCCAGCAGATCCCTTGTAGGGGCGAGCAATCAGCCCCAGCATTTT. It yields the protein CASRSLVGASNQPQHF.